This TCR beta chain was sequenced during a study of identical twins. CDR1 and CDR2 (germline): SNHLY, FYNNEI. The junction had 6 bases not matched to a gene; V was cut back by 5 bases and J by 0 bases. The CDR3 loop spans 15 amino acids. Note on this clonotype: Its antigen is not identified.

Points from the study as a whole: Conclusions relied on cross-sectional statistical analysis, not following the same donors.

Carrying unique molecular identifiers, the cDNA also gained a universal primer site through template switching. TCRdb itself ran the 5' RACE reads through MiXCR, one entry per CDR3 protein. The repertoire holds about 690,000 distinct CDR3 sequences, with around 20% as singletons. These same records also appear under a second study, on T cells expressing NK-cell markers.

Specimen: PBMCs. The TCR sequence derives from a woman aged 18-30 years in good health. The chain joins TRBV2 to TRBJ2-7, with 8 bases fitting TRBD2. The CDR3 is CASSTTSESSYEQYF. In DNA form, the CDR3 reads TGTGCCAGCAGTACGACTAGCGAAAGCTCCTACGAGCAGTACTTC.